Shown below are 27 T cell receptor beta chains from a single sample sequenced in a study of shared clonotypes between healthy human individuals (dated by TCRdb to about 2020). Library preparation employed the immunoSEQ multiplex PCR assay. This is the immuneACCESS table as TCRdb keeps it, with only in-frame sequences that have V and J called. A part of the clones is gone; compared with another copy, unresolved V genes explain less than half, and the rest is unexplained. Within this sample are around 2.1 million clones, with approximately 96% of them counted one time only. Roughly 0.13% of the sample rests with the top ten. Input material: naive CD4+ T cells sorted from blood. The sample's cell subset or site label, in plain terms: CD45RA+ positively selected. These receptors all come from a man between 18 and 35 years old in good health.

The V call is TRBV10-3, the J call TRBJ2-5; 7 bases are shared with TRBD1. CDR3 length: 14 amino acids. V lost 5 bases and J lost 2; bases outside the gene matches: 5. The V gene's germline CDR1 is ENHRY and CDR2 SYGVKD. This CDR3 reads CAISRTGKQETQYF. CDR3 sequence (DNA): TGTGCCATCAGTAGGACAGGAAAGCAAGAGACCCAGTACTTC.

This chain uses TRBV19 with TRBJ2-3; possible D gene TRBD2, 5 bases. In germline, CDR1 is LNHDA, CDR2 SQIVND (reference sequence). V gave up 7 bases and J gave up 6 bases, with 11 bases separating them. This CDR3 contains 12 residues. CDR3 sequence reads: CASNEGLDTQYF. For the CDR3, the DNA is TGTGCCAGTAACGAGGGTCTGGATACGCAGTATTTT.

This chain uses TRBV5-1 with TRBJ2-3; 7 bases fit TRBD1. The germline CDR1 and CDR2 sequences are SGHRS and YFSETQ. The CDR3 runs to 15 residues. Trimming took 0 bases from V and 4 from J; bases not matched to a gene: 5. In DNA, the CDR3 is TGCGCCAGCAGCTTGGGGCCTACAGGGGCAGATACGCAGTATTTT. Residues: CASSLGPTGADTQYF.

The rearrangement joins TRBV29-1 to TRBJ2-7, with D possibly TRBD2 on 5 matching bases. Germline loops: CDR1 SQVTM, CDR2 ANQGSEA. Deletions cut 6 bases from V and 3 bases from J, with 15 bases between. This CDR3 comprises 13 residues. The chain's CDR3 is CSVASGPVYEQYF. The CDR3, as DNA: TGCAGCGTCGCAAGCGGTCCCGTCTACGAGCAGTACTTC.

This clone was recorded once. The chain combines TRBV23-1 with TRBJ1-6; D remains unclear. TRBV23-1 is marked as an open reading frame, function uncertain. V was shortened by 4 bases and J by 8 bases, with 15 bases between the two germline ends. This CDR3 has 15 residues. In nucleotides, the CDR3 is TGCGCCAGCAGTCTCCTACAGCTTGACGATTCACCCCTCCACTTT. The encoded protein is CASSLLQLDDSPLHF.

About this clone itself: This specimen includes other DNA sequences encoding the same CDR3. The chain is built from TRBV7-2 and TRBJ2-7, with D unresolved. V was pared by 1 base and J by 0 bases, with 4 bases between. The germline V gene encodes CDR1 SGHTA and CDR2 FQGNSA. The CDR3 covers 13 residues. CDR3 DNA sequence: TGTGCCAGCAGCTTAGGTCACTCCTACGAGCAGTACTTC. Encoded protein: CASSLGHSYEQYF.

This sequence joins TRBV5-1 and TRBJ1-4; 7 bases agree with TRBD1. The CDR3 runs 14 residues. Per the germline V gene, CDR1 is SGHRS and CDR2 is YFSETQ. V was clipped by 4 bases and J by 3 bases; unmatched bases: 3. The CDR3 loop reads CASSPQGPNEKLFF. CDR3 coding DNA: TGCGCCAGCAGCCCACAGGGGCCTAATGAAAAACTGTTTTTT.

This clone has a single count. The CDR3 sequence: CASSSPGGNYGYTF. The CDR3, as DNA: TGTGCCAGCAGTTCGCCAGGGGGAAACTATGGCTACACCTTC. The chain links TRBV6-5 to TRBJ1-2, with 7 bases lining up with TRBD1. CDR1 is MNHEY, CDR2 SVGAGI, per germline. The CDR3 is made up of 14 amino acids. V lost 4 bases to trimming and J lost 2 bases; unmatched junction nucleotides: 4.

This clone was seen a few times. At the DNA level, this CDR3 is encoded by other sequences in the same sample as well. The chain recombines TRBV18 with TRBJ1-3; 7 nucleotides match TRBD1. The CDR3 runs to 14 residues. V gave up 3 bases and J gave up 3 bases; unmatched junction bases: 2. The germline gives CDR1 KGHSH, CDR2 LQKENI. The CDR3 nucleotides read TGTGCCAGCTCACCCGGGACAGATGGAAACACCATATATTTT. Protein product: CASSPGTDGNTIYF.

The chain recombines TRBV5-1 with TRBJ2-5, with D unresolved. V was pared by 0 bases and J by 2 bases, with 14 bases between. The germline V gene has CDR1 SGHRS and CDR2 YFSETQ. CDR3 length equals 16 residues. CDR3 DNA: TGCGCCAGCAGCTTGGGGTCGGGTCGGTCTCAAGAGACCCAGTACTTC. This gives the protein CASSLGSGRSQETQYF.

This rearrangement joins TRBV5-1 to TRBJ2-2; D is uncertain. The germline V gene encodes CDR1 SGHRS and CDR2 YFSETQ. The CDR3 is 14 residues long. Trimming stripped 2 bases from V and 3 bases from J, with 8 bases between. This chain's CDR3 is CASSFGSDTGELFF. The CDR3 DNA reads as TGCGCCAGCAGCTTTGGTTCGGACACCGGGGAGCTGTTTTTT.

To note about this clone: This same CDR3 is encoded by further DNA sequences in the sample. The rearrangement uses TRBV28 and TRBJ1-2, with D unclear. The CDR3 is 12 amino acids. V shed 3 bases and J shed 3 bases, with 5 bases lying between them. Germline V lookup: CDR1 MDHEN, CDR2 SYDVKM. The CDR3 loop is CASSFLDYGYTF. The CDR3 DNA sequence: TGTGCCAGCAGTTTTCTGGACTATGGCTACACCTTC.

This chain joins TRBV7-8 and TRBJ2-2; perhaps TRBD1 as D (5 bases). Germline assignment: CDR1 SGHVS and CDR2 FQNEAQ. Between the trimmed V and J ends, which lost 4 bases and 3 bases, there was a span of 21 bases. CDR3 length equals 18 residues. CDR3 region: CASSSYRALGRDTGELFF. CDR3 sequence (DNA): TGTGCCAGCAGCTCGTACCGAGCTCTCGGCAGGGACACCGGGGAGCTGTTTTTT.

This sequence joins TRBV6-5 and TRBJ1-2; the match to TRBD1 covers 8 bases. The CDR3 is 12 amino acids. The germline CDR1 and CDR2 sequences are MNHEY and SVGAGI. After removal of 6 bases from V and 8 bases from J, the junction contained 5 bases not matched to a gene. The CDR3 DNA reads TGTGCCAGCAGGGGGACAGGCCACGGCTACACCTTC. Amino acid sequence: CASRGTGHGYTF.

The CDR3 sequence: CASRLTGGPSGEQFF. CDR3 nucleotides: TGCGCCAGCAGATTGACAGGGGGTCCGAGCGGTGAGCAGTTCTTC. The chain combines TRBV5-1 with TRBJ2-1; 9 bases fit TRBD1. The trim removed 5 bases at V and 9 bases at J, leaving 12 bases unmatched. The CDR3 totals 15 residues. The germline gives CDR1 SGHRS, CDR2 YFSETQ.

This chain links TRBV5-1 with TRBJ2-3; TRBD2 matches 7 bases. The CDR3 loop spans 17 amino acids. The germline V gene has CDR1 SGHRS and CDR2 YFSETQ. V lost 0 bases to trimming and J lost 4 bases; unmatched junction nucleotides: 11. CDR3 DNA: TGCGCCAGCAGCTTGGCCAGTCTAGCGGTCGGATCAGATACGCAGTATTTT. This sequence encodes CASSLASLAVGSDTQYF.

The rearrangement joins TRBV30 to TRBJ1-1; weak D call: TRBD1 (5 bases). Trimming shortened V by 5 bases and J by 1 base, and 11 bases separated the two germline ends. From germline, CDR1 is GTSNPN and CDR2 SVGIG (reference sequence). The length of the CDR3 is 13 residues. The DNA of the CDR3 is TGTGCCTGGGCGGGGCTCCCGAACACTGAAGCTTTCTTT. Its protein product is CAWAGLPNTEAFF.

The chain carries TRBV19 and TRBJ2-3; D might be TRBD1 or TRBD2, each matching 6 bases. CDR1 is LNHDA, CDR2 SQIVND, per germline (reference sequence). V was pared by 7 bases and J by 4 bases, with 15 bases between. This CDR3 has 14 residues. As DNA, the CDR3 is TGTGCCAGTAAGCCGGGGGCGAATGCAGATACGCAGTATTTT. It specifies CASKPGANADTQYF.

This clone was seen only a few times. The rearrangement links TRBV28 to TRBJ1-2; D is unclear. The V end was cut by 2 bases, the J end by 4 bases, with 5 bases between. The germline CDR1 and CDR2 sequences are MDHEN and SYDVKM. This CDR3 is 12 amino acids long. DNA for the CDR3: TGTGCCAGCAGTTTACAGCTCTATGGCTACACCTTC. Encoded protein: CASSLQLYGYTF.

This chain connects TRBV9 to TRBJ1-4; no clear D. The ends were cut back, 4 bases at V and 0 bases at J, with 10 bases in the middle. This CDR3 comprises 15 residues. Germline V gene lookup returns CDR1 SGDLS and CDR2 YYNGEE. CDR3 sequence reads: CASSKSGSTNEKLFF. Here the CDR3 DNA reads TGTGCCAGCAGCAAAAGTGGGTCAACTAATGAAAAACTGTTTTTT.

V and J are TRBV7-2 and TRBJ2-7; 10 bases agree with TRBD1. The CDR3 length is 15 residues. The J segment lost 0 bases and the V segment lost 6 bases, leaving 5 bases of the junction unmatched. The germline gives CDR1 SGHTA, CDR2 FQGNSA. The chain's CDR3 is CASSPDRGHSYEQYF. The CDR3 DNA reads TGTGCCAGCAGTCCAGACAGGGGGCACTCCTACGAGCAGTACTTC.

This chain joins TRBV27 and TRBJ2-5; D not certain. Germline V gene lookup returns CDR1 MNHEY and CDR2 SMNVEV (reference sequence). This CDR3 region has 16 residues. V was pared by 0 bases and J by 5 bases, with 16 bases between. Here the CDR3 reads CASSLSIWGHGETQYF. CDR3 coding DNA: TGTGCCAGCAGTTTATCGATATGGGGTCATGGTGAGACCCAGTACTTC.

The CDR3 DNA is TGTGCCAGCAGCTCACAGGGAATCTATGGCTACACCTTC. It encodes CASSSQGIYGYTF. The genes are TRBV5-6 and TRBJ1-2, with D tentatively TRBD1 (6 bases). This CDR3 region has 13 residues. CDR1 and CDR2 (germline): SGHDT, YYEEEE. The germline V and J ends were trimmed by 3 bases and 4 bases, with 10 bases remaining between them.

The gene calls are TRBV6-5 and TRBJ1-1; TRBD1 aligns across 8 bases. Looked up from germline, CDR1 is MNHEY and CDR2 is SVGAGI. V gave up 8 bases and J gave up 5 bases; unmatched junction bases: 7. The CDR3 runs to 13 residues. The CDR3 sequence: CASARTGQTEAFF. The DNA for the CDR3 is TGTGCCAGCGCGAGGACAGGGCAGACTGAAGCTTTCTTT.

The table lists this clone with a count of one. Other DNA sequences in this specimen translate into the identical CDR3. This rearrangement joins TRBV29-1 to TRBJ2-5; D remains unclear. There are 11 residues in the CDR3. Germline V gives CDR1 SQVTM, CDR2 ANQGSEA. V lost 5 bases and J 4 bases, leaving 8 bases between the germline ends. CDR3 sequence: CSVLTGETQYF. The CDR3 nucleotides are TGCAGCGTTCTTACCGGAGAGACCCAGTACTTC.

This chain connects TRBV5-1 to TRBJ2-2; perhaps TRBD2 as D (6 bases). Germline CDR1 SGHRS, CDR2 YFSETQ. Trimming took 0 bases from V and 7 from J, leaving 16 bases between them. The CDR3 covers 16 residues. This CDR3 reads CASSLAAGTGGGELFF. The CDR3 coding sequence is TGCGCCAGCAGCTTGGCCGCGGGGACCGGGGGCGGGGAGCTGTTTTTT.

With regard to this clone: The same CDR3 arises from other DNA sequences in this sample as well. The J gene is TRBJ2-3, the V gene TRBV7-9; D unresolved. Trimming left V 3 bases short and J 0 bases short, with 7 bases between. The germline V gene has CDR1 SEHNR and CDR2 FQNEAQ (reference sequence). This CDR3 has 14 amino acids. CDR3 sequence: CASSLAISTDTQYF. As DNA, the CDR3 is TGTGCCAGCAGCTTGGCTATTAGCACAGATACGCAGTATTTT.